The 14 T cell receptor beta chains below all came from one sample that was sequenced in a study of blood T cell repertoires in COVID-19. Generated by immunoSEQ multiplex PCR, the TCRdb table keeps only in-frame clones and is missing some. This table has 300,000 to 400,000 clones, 88% appearing once. The sample comprised peripheral blood. The receptors come from a woman in her 70s with COVID-19, enrolled during active disease.

The chain is built from TRBV7-9 and TRBJ1-5; no reliable D call. The CDR3 covers 12 residues. Germline CDR1 reads SEHNR; CDR2 reads FQNEAQ (reference sequence). V was cut by 4 bases and J by 6 bases, with 7 bases left in between. The CDR3 DNA reads TGTGCCAGCAGCTCCGAGGGTCAGCCCCAGCATTTT. Amino acid sequence: CASSSEGQPQHF.

This chain connects TRBV5-1 to TRBJ2-5; 11 nucleotides agree with TRBD2. The CDR3 extends over 15 amino acids. Germline values: CDR1 SGHRS, CDR2 YFSETQ. V trimming: 3 bases; J trimming: 3 bases; junction bases outside the gene matches: 4. The CDR3 spells CASSSPTSGKETQYF. The CDR3 DNA sequence: TGCGCCAGCAGCTCCCCGACTAGCGGGAAAGAGACCCAGTACTTC.

The CDR3 nucleotides read TGTGCCCGGAAGGGTGGCGGGAACGAGCAGTACTTC. Its translation is CARKGGGNEQYF. J is TRBJ2-7 and V is TRBV30; tentative D call: TRBD2 (6 bases). From germline, CDR1 is GTSNPN and CDR2 SVGIG (reference sequence). V lost 8 bases and J lost 5, with 16 bases in between. CDR3 length: 12 residues.

The chain uses TRBV6-5 and TRBJ2-5, with a possible D match to TRBD1 (6 bases). V dropped 6 bases and J dropped 5 bases, with 10 bases sitting between them. This CDR3 comprises 12 residues. CDR1 and CDR2 from the germline V gene are MNHEY and SVGAGI. As DNA, the CDR3 is TGTGCCAGCAGGCCCACAGGGGAGACCCAGTACTTC. Translating it yields CASRPTGETQYF.

V usage is TRBV19 and J usage is TRBJ1-1, with D uncertain. Germline V CDR1 and CDR2: LNHDA, SQIVND (reference sequence). The CDR3 consists of 14 residues. Trimming pared 3 bases from V and 8 bases from J, leaving 16 bases between. CDR3 region: CASSIVLENQEAFF. The DNA for the CDR3 is TGTGCCAGTAGTATTGTATTGGAGAACCAAGAAGCTTTCTTT.

The V and J genes are TRBV6-6 and TRBJ2-1; a possible D gene is TRBD2 (5 bases). Trimming stripped 7 bases from V and 5 bases from J, with 9 bases between. The CDR3 loop spans 12 amino acids. Looked up from germline, CDR1 is MNHNY and CDR2 is SVGAGI (reference sequence). The CDR3 DNA sequence: TGTGCCAGCACCCGGGGTAACAATGAGCAGTTCTTC. It yields the protein CASTRGNNEQFF.

This clone was detected once. The rearrangement links TRBV2 to TRBJ2-5; TRBD2 matches 11 bases. The CDR3 is 15 residues long. The germline gives CDR1 SNHLY, CDR2 FYNNEI. V was clipped by 4 bases and J by 2 bases; unmatched bases: 3. For the CDR3, the DNA is TGTGCCAGCAGTGTTACTAGCGGGAGTCAAGAGACCCAGTACTTC. Its translation is CASSVTSGSQETQYF. Combining the CDR3 with reference TRBV2 and TRBJ2-5 gives the whole variable domain EPEVTQTPSHQVTQMGQEVILRCVPISNHLYFYWYRQILGQKVEFLVSFYNNEISEKSEIFDDQFSVERPDGSNFTLKIRSTKLEDSAMYFCASSVTSGSQETQYFGPGTRLLVL.

J is TRBJ1-2 and V is TRBV12-3 or TRBV12-4; D is undetermined. Trimming shortened V by 3 bases and J by 8 bases, and 10 bases separated the two germline ends. The length of the CDR3 is 12 residues. The DNA for the CDR3 is TGTGCCAGCAGTTTTCGAGGAGGGGGCTACACCTTC. Translated: CASSFRGGGYTF.

The chain combines TRBV12-5 with TRBJ1-2, with D uncertain. Per the germline V gene, CDR1 is LGHNT and CDR2 is FRNRAP. The V gene lost 3 bases and the J gene lost 0 bases, with 5 bases spanning the gap. There are 13 residues in the CDR3. The DNA for the CDR3 is TGTGCTAGTGGTTTCCAGGCTAACTATGGCTACACCTTC. Amino acid sequence: CASGFQANYGYTF.

This clone was observed once. The V gene is TRBV6-5, the J gene TRBJ1-1; D is ambiguous. Germline V gene sequence: CDR1 MNHEY, CDR2 SVGAGI. The CDR3 has 13 amino acids. Trimming cost V 6 bases and J 0 bases, with 8 bases left between them. The CDR3, as DNA: TGTGCCAGCAGGGCGACTGTGAACACTGAAGCTTTCTTT. It encodes CASRATVNTEAFF.

The CDR3 sequence: CASRKGDRNYSNQPQHF. The CDR3 region has the DNA TGTGCCAGTAGAAAGGGCGACAGGAACTATAGCAATCAGCCCCAGCATTTT. The chain has TRBV19 and TRBJ1-5, with a possible D match to TRBD1 (6 bases). Germline V gene data show CDR1 as LNHDA and CDR2 as SQIVND (reference sequence). Deletions cut 6 bases from V and 0 bases from J, with 18 bases between. CDR3 size: 17 residues. Full variable domain (missing parts from reference TRBV19 and TRBJ1-5): DGGITQSPKYLFRKEGQNVTLSCEQNLNHDAMYWYRQDPGQGLRLIYYSQIVNDFQKGDIAEGYSVSREKKESFPLTVTSAQKNPTAFYLCASRKGDRNYSNQPQHFGDGTRLSIL.

The chain is built from TRBV5-6 and TRBJ1-1; D is possibly TRBD1 (6 bases). The CDR3 is 14 amino acids. V lost 4 bases and J 0 bases, leaving 10 bases between the germline ends. The V gene's germline CDR1 is SGHDT and CDR2 YYEEEE. The CDR3 protein is CASSVQGLNTEAFF. The CDR3 bases are TGTGCCAGCAGCGTTCAGGGGCTGAACACTGAAGCTTTCTTT. The complete variable domain, with remaining parts taken from reference TRBV5-6 and TRBJ1-1, reads DAGVTQSPTHLIKTRGQQVTLRCSPKSGHDTVSWYQQALGQGPQFIFQYYEEEERQRGNFPDRFSGHQFPNYSSELNVNALLLGDSALYLCASSVQGLNTEAFFGQGTRLTVV.

This chain connects TRBV19 to TRBJ1-1; D call uncertain. The germline CDR1 and CDR2 sequences are LNHDA and SQIVND (reference sequence). Trimming took off 8 bases at V and 1 base at J, with 17 bases between the two ends. The length of the CDR3 is 15 residues. Here the CDR3 reads CASRKIMLGNTEAFF. Here the CDR3 DNA reads TGTGCCAGTCGAAAAATAATGCTCGGGAACACTGAAGCTTTCTTT.

The V gene is TRBV5-6, the J gene TRBJ1-1; D is undetermined. CDR3 length: 15 residues. Trimming left V 0 bases short and J 1 base short, with 10 bases between. Germline CDR1 and CDR2: SGHDT and YYEEEE. The CDR3 spells CASSLANLGNTEAFF. As DNA, the CDR3 is TGTGCCAGCAGCTTGGCTAATCTAGGGAACACTGAAGCTTTCTTT.